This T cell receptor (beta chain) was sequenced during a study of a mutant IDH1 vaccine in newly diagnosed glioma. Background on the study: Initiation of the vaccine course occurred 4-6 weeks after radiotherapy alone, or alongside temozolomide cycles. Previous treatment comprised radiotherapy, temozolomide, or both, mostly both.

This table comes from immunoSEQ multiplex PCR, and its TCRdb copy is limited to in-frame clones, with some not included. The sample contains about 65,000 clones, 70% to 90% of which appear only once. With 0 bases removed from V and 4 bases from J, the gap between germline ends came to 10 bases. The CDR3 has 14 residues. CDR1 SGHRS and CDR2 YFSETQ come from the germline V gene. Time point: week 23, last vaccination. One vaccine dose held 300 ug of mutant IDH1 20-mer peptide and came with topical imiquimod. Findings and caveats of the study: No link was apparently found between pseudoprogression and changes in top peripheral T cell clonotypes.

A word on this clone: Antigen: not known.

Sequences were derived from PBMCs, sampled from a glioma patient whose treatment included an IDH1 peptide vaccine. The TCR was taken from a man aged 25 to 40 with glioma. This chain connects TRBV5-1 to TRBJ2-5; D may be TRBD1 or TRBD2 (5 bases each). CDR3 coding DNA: TGCGCCAGCAGCTTGGGAGGGGTCGTAGAGACCCAGTACTTC. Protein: CASSLGGVVETQYF.